These T cell receptor beta chains were read from a single sample in a study of T cell clusters in autoimmune cytopenias. Following a re-call of the multiplex PCR reads, TCRdb has one entry per CDR3 protein and lacks DNA. The specimen's table records some 7,600 distinct CDR3 sequences. Sample: peripheral blood. These receptors originate from a human donor with an autoimmune cytopenia or autoimmune hepatitis (not recorded which). Both conserved end residues are part of each CDR3. The order of the fields is J gene, clone size, V gene, CDR3 protein. Some rows mark clone size as missing; the rest say once, few, many or name a class of expanded clone.

TRBJ1-1 - TRBV6-5 CASQGDWTEAFF
TRBJ1-1 - TRBV7-9 CASSPTGHRYTEAFF
TRBJ1-2 medium-sized TRBV29-1 CSVVAQGNYGYTF
TRBJ2-2 medium-sized TRBV30 CALTSGLGIVGGELFF
TRBJ1-2 - TRBV7-6 CASRRIYYGYTF
TRBJ2-5 - TRBV6-2/TRBV6-3 CASSDGRGETQYF
TRBJ1-6 - TRBV6-1 CASSLVDKGSPLHF
TRBJ2-7 medium-sized TRBV24-1 CATSDFYEQYF
TRBJ2-1 - TRBV20-1 CSARGGPGGSYNEQFF
TRBJ2-5 - TRBV5-1 CASTPRTSGRLRRETQYF
TRBJ2-2 - TRBV6-1 CASNRVFAGTGELFF
TRBJ2-3 - TRBV27 CASSTSTGGLTDTQYF
TRBJ2-3 - TRBV19 CASSYGAGTETDTQYF
TRBJ2-1 - TRBV6-1 CATTWTSGSDEQFF
TRBJ1-4 medium-sized TRBV4-3 CASSQDNGEEDEKLFF
TRBJ2-1 medium-sized TRBV19 CASSRLAGRDEQFF
TRBJ1-1 medium-sized TRBV6-5 CASSRGVEAFF
TRBJ2-3 - TRBV10-3 CATQGPSTDTQYF
TRBJ2-2 medium-sized TRBV6-5 CASSYSTYTGELFF
TRBJ1-1 - TRBV6-1 CATATWNTEAFF
TRBJ2-1 medium-sized TRBV7-6 CASSRGLDGSEQFF
TRBJ1-1 - TRBV4-3 CASSQKGVTEAFF
TRBJ1-4 - TRBV18 CASSPGLGTNEKLFF
TRBJ2-3 medium-sized TRBV30 CAWSLATSTDTQYF
TRBJ1-1 - TRBV19 CASSIVEHTEAFF
TRBJ1-5 medium-sized TRBV6-6 CASSRDRVPQHF
TRBJ1-4 medium-sized TRBV29-1 CSVGRLNEKLFF
TRBJ2-1 medium-sized TRBV29-1 CSVGWQYNEQFF
TRBJ1-2 - TRBV18 CASSPTQGAGGYTF